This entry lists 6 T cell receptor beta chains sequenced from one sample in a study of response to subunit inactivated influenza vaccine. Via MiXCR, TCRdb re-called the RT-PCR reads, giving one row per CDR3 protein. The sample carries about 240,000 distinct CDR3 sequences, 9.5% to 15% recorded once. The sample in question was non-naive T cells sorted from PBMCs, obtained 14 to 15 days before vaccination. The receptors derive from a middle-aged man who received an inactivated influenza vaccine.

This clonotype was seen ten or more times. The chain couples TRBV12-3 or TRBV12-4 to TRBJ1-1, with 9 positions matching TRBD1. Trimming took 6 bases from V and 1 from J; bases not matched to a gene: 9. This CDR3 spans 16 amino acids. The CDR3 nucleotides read TGTGCCAGCAGGTGGGGACAGGGTAGGTCGAACACTGAAGCTTTCTTT. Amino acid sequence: CASRWGQGRSNTEAFF.

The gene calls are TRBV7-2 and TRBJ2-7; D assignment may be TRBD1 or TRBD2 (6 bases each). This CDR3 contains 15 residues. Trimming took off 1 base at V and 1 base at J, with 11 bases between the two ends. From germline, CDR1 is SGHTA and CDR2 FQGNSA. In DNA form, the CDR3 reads TGTGCCAGCAGCTTAGAAAGGGGGAGGTCCTACGAGCAGTACTTC. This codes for CASSLERGRSYEQYF.

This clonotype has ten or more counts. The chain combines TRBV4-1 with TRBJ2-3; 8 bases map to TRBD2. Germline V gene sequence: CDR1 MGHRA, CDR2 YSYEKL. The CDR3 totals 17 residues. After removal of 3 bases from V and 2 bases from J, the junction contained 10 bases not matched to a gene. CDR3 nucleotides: TGCGCCAGCAGCCAGTACAACAGCGGGGGTTTCACAGATACGCAGTATTTT. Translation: CASSQYNSGGFTDTQYF.

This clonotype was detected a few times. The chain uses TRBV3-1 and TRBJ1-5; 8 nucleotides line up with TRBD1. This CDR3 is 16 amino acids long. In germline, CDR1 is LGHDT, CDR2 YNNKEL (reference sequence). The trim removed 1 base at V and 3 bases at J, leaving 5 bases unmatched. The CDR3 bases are TGTGCCAGCAGCCAAGGTCCGGGACAGGCCAATCAGCCCCAGCATTTT. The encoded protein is CASSQGPGQANQPQHF.

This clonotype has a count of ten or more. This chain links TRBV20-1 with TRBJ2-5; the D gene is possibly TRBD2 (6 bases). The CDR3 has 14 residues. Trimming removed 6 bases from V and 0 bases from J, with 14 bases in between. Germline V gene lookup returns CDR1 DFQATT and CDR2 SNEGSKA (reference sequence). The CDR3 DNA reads TGCAGTGCCAGCGACGGGACTCACCAAGAGACCCAGTACTTC. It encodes CSASDGTHQETQYF.

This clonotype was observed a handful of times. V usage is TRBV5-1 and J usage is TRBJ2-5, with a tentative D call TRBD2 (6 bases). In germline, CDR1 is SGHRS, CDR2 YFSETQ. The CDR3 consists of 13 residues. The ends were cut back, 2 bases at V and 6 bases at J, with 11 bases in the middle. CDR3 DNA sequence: TGCGCCAGCAGCTTCGGGGACTGGAAGACCCAGTACTTC. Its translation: CASSFGDWKTQYF.